The 27 T cell receptor beta chains reported below all come from one sample, sequenced in a study of blood T cell repertoires in COVID-19. Only in-frame clones appear in the TCRdb table, and some are missing; sequencing was by immunoSEQ multiplex PCR. The sample includes approximately 51,000 clones, about 85% seen only once; the top ten take approximately 15%. Sequenced: peripheral blood. The receptors come from a human donor in a cohort sampled during active COVID-19.

This clone was seen more than once but under ten times. The gene calls are TRBV19 and TRBJ1-1; the match to TRBD1 covers 7 bases. CDR1 and CDR2 (germline): LNHDA, SQIVND (reference sequence). The CDR3 is made up of 16 amino acids. V lost 3 bases and J lost 5; bases outside the gene matches: 12. CDR3: CASSMWRGRSGTEAFF. DNA of the CDR3: TGTGCCAGTAGTATGTGGAGGGGGCGATCCGGGACTGAAGCTTTCTTT.

The V call is TRBV9, the J call TRBJ1-2, with 7 bases aligning to TRBD1. The germline V gene encodes CDR1 SGDLS and CDR2 YYNGEE. The CDR3 sequence is 16 residues long. Trimming took 0 bases from V and 1 from J; bases not matched to a gene: 6. CDR3 residues: CASSVARDRVNYGYTF. CDR3 bases: TGTGCCAGCAGCGTAGCTAGGGACAGAGTTAACTATGGCTACACCTTC.

This clone showed up just a few times. The rearrangement uses TRBV2 and TRBJ2-7; 9 bases fit TRBD1. The germline gives CDR1 SNHLY, CDR2 FYNNEI. This CDR3 is 14 amino acids long. V dropped 6 bases and J dropped 2; count of bases not matched to a gene: 5. DNA of the CDR3: TGTGCCAGCAGATCCGGGACAGGGACCTACGAGCAGTACTTC. Protein sequence: CASRSGTGTYEQYF.

The chain links TRBV18 to TRBJ1-1, with a possible D match to TRBD1 (5 bases). The V end lost 6 bases, the J end lost 1 base, and 12 bases lay between the germline ends. The V gene's germline CDR1 is KGHSH and CDR2 LQKENI. The CDR3 covers 14 residues. CDR3 sequence reads: CASSPLGQNTEAFF. The CDR3 bases are TGTGCCAGCTCCCCCCTAGGACAGAACACTGAAGCTTTCTTT.

The genes are TRBV7-2 and TRBJ2-3, with 7 bases lining up with TRBD1. The CDR3 runs 13 residues. Per the germline V gene, CDR1 is SGHTA and CDR2 is FQGNSA. J gave up 4 bases and V 5 bases, and 3 bases lay outside the gene matches. In DNA, the CDR3 is TGTGCCAGCAGCAACAGGGGACCAGATACGCAGTATTTT. Protein: CASSNRGPDTQYF.

V usage is TRBV5-6 and J usage is TRBJ1-6, with D possibly being TRBD1 (6 bases). Germline V CDR1 and CDR2: SGHDT, YYEEEE. The V and J ends lost 1 base and 5 bases respectively, with 19 bases between them. This CDR3 is built from 18 residues. CDR3 DNA sequence: TGTGCCAGCAGCTTGAATGCCAGGGGAAACCCAAATAATTCACCCCTCCACTTT. It encodes CASSLNARGNPNNSPLHF.

The genes are TRBV20-1 and TRBJ1-2; TRBD1 matches at 10 bases. CDR1 and CDR2 (germline): DFQATT, SNEGSKA (reference sequence). V shed 3 bases and J 7 bases; nucleotides not matched to a gene: 11. This CDR3 has 15 amino acids. This CDR3 is CSASKTGGDWGGYTF. As DNA, the CDR3 is TGCAGTGCTAGTAAGACAGGGGGCGATTGGGGTGGCTACACCTTC.

Written as DNA, the CDR3 is TGCGCCAGCAGTTCCGGGTTGAACACTGAAGCTTTCTTT. Translation gives CASSSGLNTEAFF. V is TRBV5-1 and J is TRBJ1-1; no reliable D call. Trimming removed 5 bases from V and 0 bases from J, with 8 bases in between. The CDR3 loop spans 13 amino acids. The germline CDR1 and CDR2 sequences are SGHRS and YFSETQ.

V usage is TRBV18 and J usage is TRBJ1-1, with a weak D call TRBD1 (6 bases). The CDR3 covers 13 residues. Germline V gives CDR1 KGHSH, CDR2 LQKENI. Trimming cost V 10 bases and J 1 base, with 13 bases left between them. The DNA for the CDR3 is TGTGCCACCAAGGCAGGGGAGAACACTGAAGCTTTCTTT. It encodes CATKAGENTEAFF.

The chain is built from TRBV5-3 and TRBJ2-2; tentative D call: TRBD1 (5 bases). TRBV5-3 is an open reading frame, and its role is uncertain. Trimming removed 4 bases from V and 4 bases from J, with 17 bases in between. This CDR3 region has 16 residues. CDR3 in DNA: TGTGCCAGAAGCCGTGGACATTCCGAAGGCACCGGGGAGCTGTTTTTT. Its protein product is CARSRGHSEGTGELFF.

The genes are TRBV3-1 (or the pseudogene TRBV3-2) and TRBJ2-7; the match to TRBD2 covers 8 bases. The CDR3 spans 14 residues. V gave up 4 bases and J gave up 0 bases; unmatched junction bases: 2. In germline, CDR1 is LGHDT, CDR2 YNNKEL (reference sequence). CDR3 nucleotide sequence: TGTGCCAGCAGCCGGCGGGGGGCCTCCTACGAGCAGTACTTC. It encodes CASSRRGASYEQYF.

In its sample, this clone was seen once. The rearrangement links TRBV5-1 to TRBJ2-1; 12 bases line up with TRBD2. Unmatched junction bases numbered 10, after V lost 5 bases and J lost 7 bases. Germline CDR1 SGHRS, CDR2 YFSETQ. The CDR3 length is 16 residues. The DNA of the CDR3 is TGCGCCAGCAGAGTAGCCCTAGCGGGGGGGCAAAATGAGCAGTTCTTC. Its translation: CASRVALAGGQNEQFF.

The chain carries TRBV19 and TRBJ2-1; tentative D call: TRBD1 (6 bases). Germline loops: CDR1 LNHDA, CDR2 SQIVND (reference sequence). The ends were cut back, 4 bases at V and 2 bases at J, with 15 bases in the middle. The CDR3 spans 16 residues. The CDR3 spells CASSTRQAFTYNEQFF. The DNA of the CDR3 is TGTGCCAGTAGTACCCGACAGGCCTTCACCTACAATGAGCAGTTCTTC.

A few counts support this clone. The CDR3 loop is CASSELNYGYTF. The CDR3 region has the DNA TGTGCCAGTAGCGAGCTAAACTATGGCTACACCTTC. V is TRBV19 and J is TRBJ1-2, with unresolved D. The CDR3 sequence is 12 residues long. Trimming took off 6 bases at V and 2 bases at J, with 7 bases between the two ends. The germline CDR1 and CDR2 sequences are LNHDA and SQIVND (reference sequence).

This chain links TRBV3-1 (or the pseudogene TRBV3-2) with TRBJ2-2; D is perhaps TRBD1 (6 bases). With 11 bases removed from V and 4 bases from J, the gap between germline ends came to 11 bases. The CDR3 is 12 amino acids. In germline, CDR1 is LGHDT, CDR2 YNNKEL (reference sequence). CDR3 region: CAGGRGTGELFF. CDR3 nucleotide sequence: TGTGCCGGGGGCAGGGGCACCGGGGAGCTGTTTTTT.

The V and J genes are TRBV28 and TRBJ2-2; D might be TRBD2 (6 bases). The CDR3 consists of 17 residues. Per the germline V gene, CDR1 is MDHEN and CDR2 is SYDVKM. Trimming left V 6 bases short and J 3 bases short, with 20 bases between. For the CDR3, the DNA is TGTGCCAGCAGCCCCATTCTGGCCTGGGGGGACACCGGGGAGCTGTTTTTT. It yields the protein CASSPILAWGDTGELFF.

The chain has TRBV28 and TRBJ1-6, with D perhaps TRBD1 (5 bases). Germline V gene lookup returns CDR1 MDHEN and CDR2 SYDVKM. Trimming took 8 bases from V and 12 from J, leaving 17 bases between them. CDR3 size: 13 residues. CDR3: CASSDKLIQPLHF. In DNA form, the CDR3 reads TGTGCCAGCTCGGACAAGCTAATTCAACCCCTCCACTTT.

This chain links TRBV30 with TRBJ1-1; maybe TRBD1 (5 bases). Deletions cut 3 bases from V and 1 base from J, with 18 bases between. The germline V gene encodes CDR1 GTSNPN and CDR2 SVGIG (reference sequence). The CDR3 is 16 amino acids. CDR3 sequence reads: CAWRFRDSSGNTEAFF. CDR3 DNA: TGTGCCTGGAGATTCCGGGACTCAAGCGGGAACACTGAAGCTTTCTTT. Full variable domain (rest looked up from reference TRBV30 and TRBJ1-1): SQTIHQWPATLVQPVGSPLSLECTVEGTSNPNLYWYRQAAGRGLQLLFYSVGIGQISSEVPQNLSASRPQDRQFILSSKKLLLSDSGFYLCAWRFRDSSGNTEAFFGQGTRLTVV.

Only a few counts were recorded for this clone. The gene calls are TRBV9 and TRBJ2-2, with D unclear. V was shortened by 1 base and J by 0 bases, with 7 bases between the two germline ends. The CDR3 length is 15 residues. Germline assignment: CDR1 SGDLS and CDR2 YYNGEE. The CDR3 here is CASSVQDTNTGELFF. The CDR3 DNA follows: TGTGCCAGCAGCGTACAGGATACGAACACCGGGGAGCTGTTTTTT. Full variable domain (rest looked up from reference TRBV9 and TRBJ2-2): DSGVTQTPKHLITATGQRVTLRCSPRSGDLSVYWYQQSLDQGLQFLIQYYNGEERAKGNILERFSAQQFPDLHSELNLSSLELGDSALYFCASSVQDTNTGELFFGEGSRLTVL.

J is TRBJ2-1 and V is TRBV2; D ambiguous. V dropped 4 bases and J dropped 4 bases, with 5 bases sitting between them. From germline, CDR1 is SNHLY and CDR2 FYNNEI. The CDR3 runs to 12 residues. The CDR3 loop reads CASSVRYNEQFF. The CDR3 DNA reads as TGTGCCAGCAGTGTGCGGTACAATGAGCAGTTCTTC.

The J gene is TRBJ1-1, the V gene TRBV3-1 (or the pseudogene TRBV3-2), with D possibly being TRBD1 (5 bases). This CDR3 spans 12 amino acids. CDR1 and CDR2 (germline): LGHDT, YNNKEL (reference sequence). V shed 3 bases and J shed 7 bases, with 9 bases lying between them. CDR3 loop: CASSHPGGEAFF. CDR3 nucleotides: TGTGCCAGCAGCCACCCCGGGGGTGAAGCTTTCTTT.

The V gene is TRBV18, the J gene TRBJ1-6; 7 nucleotides match TRBD1. V was clipped by 4 bases and J by 5 bases; unmatched bases: 2. This CDR3 contains 14 residues. Per the germline V gene, CDR1 is KGHSH and CDR2 is LQKENI. CDR3 DNA sequence: TGTGCCAGCTCACGTGACAGGGATAATTCACCCCTCCACTTT. Translating gives CASSRDRDNSPLHF.

The chain combines TRBV5-1 with TRBJ1-1; 8 nucleotides align to TRBD1. After removal of 4 bases from V and 4 bases from J, the junction contained 6 bases not matched to a gene. Germline CDR1 and CDR2: SGHRS and YFSETQ. The CDR3 loop spans 14 amino acids. The CDR3 here is CASSRGQAGTEAFF. Written as DNA, the CDR3 is TGCGCCAGCAGCCGGGGACAGGCGGGCACTGAAGCTTTCTTT.

This chain links TRBV28 with TRBJ2-7; TRBD2 matches at 9 bases. From germline, CDR1 is MDHEN and CDR2 SYDVKM. This CDR3 comprises 14 residues. With 7 bases clipped from V and 7 bases from J, the junction kept 11 bases outside the gene matches. In DNA form, the CDR3 reads TGTGCCAGCACCCGTCTAGCGGGACCTGGGGAGCAGTACTTC. This gives the protein CASTRLAGPGEQYF.

This chain uses TRBV19 with TRBJ1-3; D is undetermined. Germline V lookup: CDR1 LNHDA, CDR2 SQIVND (reference sequence). This CDR3 contains 15 residues. Trimming pared 5 bases from V and 0 bases from J, leaving 11 bases between. The chain's CDR3 is CASSQPGSSGNTIYF. CDR3 DNA sequence: TGTGCCAGTAGTCAACCGGGAAGCTCTGGAAACACCATATATTTT.

This chain links TRBV3-1 (or the pseudogene TRBV3-2) with TRBJ1-3, with D perhaps TRBD1 (5 bases). Trimming left V 3 bases short and J 4 bases short, with 10 bases between. The CDR3 extends over 14 amino acids. Germline loops: CDR1 LGHDT, CDR2 YNNKEL (reference sequence). The DNA of the CDR3 is TGTGCCAGCAGCCATGACAGTGAAGGAAACACCATATATTTT. Translating gives CASSHDSEGNTIYF.

The chain combines TRBV6-2 or TRBV6-3 with TRBJ2-6, with 9 bases aligning to TRBD1. Germline V gene data show CDR1 as MNHEY and CDR2 as SVGEGT. The CDR3 is made up of 15 amino acids. J was trimmed by 3 bases and V by 4 bases; bases with no gene match: 1. DNA for the CDR3: TGTGCCAGCAGTTCGGACAGGGGTGGGGCCAACGTCCTGACTTTC. Translation: CASSSDRGGANVLTF.